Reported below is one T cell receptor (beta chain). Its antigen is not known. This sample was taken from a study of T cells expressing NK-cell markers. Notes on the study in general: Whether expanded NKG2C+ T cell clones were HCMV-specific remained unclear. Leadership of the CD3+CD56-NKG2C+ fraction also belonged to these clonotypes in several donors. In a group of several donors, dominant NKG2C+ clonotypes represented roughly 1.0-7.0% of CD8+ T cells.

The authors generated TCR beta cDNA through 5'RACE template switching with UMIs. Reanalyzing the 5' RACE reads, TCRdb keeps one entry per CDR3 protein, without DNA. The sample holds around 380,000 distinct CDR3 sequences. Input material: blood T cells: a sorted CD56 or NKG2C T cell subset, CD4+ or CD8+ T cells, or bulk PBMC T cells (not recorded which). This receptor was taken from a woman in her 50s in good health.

CDR3 protein: CATSGGWGTDEQFF. This chain joins TRBV24-1 and TRBJ2-1; the TRBD2 assignment by TCRdb is unverifiable without DNA. The CDR3 runs to 14 residues. In germline, CDR1 is KGHDR, CDR2 SFDVKD.